This T cell receptor beta chain was documented in a study of blood T cell repertoires in COVID-19. Across the study: Whether acute or convalescent, the COVID-19 samples came from the United States, Italy and Spain.

Assay: immunoSEQ multiplex PCR; the TCRdb copy retains only in-frame clones and omits some. The table records under 200,000 clones, around four fifths of them present only once. This clone was recorded only once. Participant-given clinical history determined each cohort assignment. Germline lookup yields CDR1 SGHDN and CDR2 FVKESK. The CDR3 is 13 amino acids. V was cut by 6 bases and J by 5 bases, with 13 bases left in between. This chain connects TRBV14 to TRBJ1-2; tentative D call: TRBD1 (6 bases). Sequencing was done on a sample of PBMCs or T cells enriched from blood (not recorded which). This receptor was taken from a man aged 50 to 60 who had recovered from COVID-19. The CDR3 is CASRPQGQYGYTF. DNA for the CDR3: TGTGCCAGCAGACCACAGGGACAATATGGCTACACCTTC.